Presented here are 14 T cell receptor beta chains from one specimen sequenced in a study of cytomegalovirus exposure and HLA in healthy donors (dated by TCRdb to 2017 to 2019). Libraries came from the immunoSEQ multiplex PCR assay. TCRdb obtained this table from immuneACCESS and retained in-frame rearrangements with V and J assigned. These tables miss some clones; where compared with another copy, unresolved V genes account for less than half of the shortfall, and the remainder is unexplained. The sample table records some 130,000 clones; 82% of these occur just once. Of the sample, about 32% is held by the ten largest clones. Sequencing was carried out using PBMCs. The receptors here all came from a young man in good health and CMV-seropositive.

As concerns this clone: The sample has other DNA sequences that encode this CDR3 too. The chain recombines TRBV5-1 with TRBJ1-4; TRBD1 might be the D (5 bases). The length of the CDR3 is 15 residues. V was pared by 0 bases and J by 6 bases, with 12 bases between. From germline, CDR1 is SGHRS and CDR2 YFSETQ. The CDR3 protein is CASSLATAGDEKLFF. For the CDR3, the DNA is TGCGCCAGCAGCTTGGCGACGGCGGGGGATGAAAAACTGTTTTTT.

The gene calls are TRBV5-6 and TRBJ1-2, with 9 bases identical to TRBD1. The CDR3 extends over 15 amino acids. V lost 5 bases, J lost 4 bases, and 9 bases stayed unmatched. Germline V gives CDR1 SGHDT, CDR2 YYEEEE. Written as DNA, the CDR3 is TGTGCCAGCAGTCCGGACAGGGGCTGGGGCTATGGCTACACCTTC. Amino acids: CASSPDRGWGYGYTF.

This clone appeared a few times. The gene calls are TRBV12-2 and TRBJ2-4; the D call of TRBD1 is as the table states it, not checked on the DNA. TRBV12-2 is a pseudogene locus. The CDR3 totals 17 residues. The CDR3 DNA reads as TGTGCAAGTCGCTTAGTAGATCGTCCGGGACAAGAAAACATTCAGTACTTC. Amino acids: CASRLVDRPGQENIQYF.

This clone has at least ten counts. This rearrangement joins TRBV18 to TRBJ1-6; maybe TRBD1 (5 bases). With 4 bases removed from V and 13 bases from J, the gap between germline ends came to 14 bases. CDR3 length: 13 amino acids. CDR1 and CDR2 from the germline V gene are KGHSH and LQKENI. The CDR3 coding sequence is TGTGCCAGCTCACTGACAGCGTTGTCGCCCCTCCACTTT. Its protein product is CASSLTALSPLHF. Supplemented by reference TRBV18 and TRBJ1-6, the full variable domain reads NAGVMQNPRHLVRRRGQEARLRCSPMKGHSHVYWYRQLPEEGLKFMVYLQKENIIDESGMPKERFSAEFPKEGPSILRIQQVVRGDSAAYFCASSLTALSPLHFGNGTRLTVT.

The V and J genes are TRBV19 and TRBJ1-2; D gene uncertain. Germline CDR1 and CDR2: LNHDA and SQIVND (reference sequence). V lost 4 bases and J 6 bases, leaving 15 bases between the germline ends. The CDR3 contains 14 residues. CDR3 coding DNA: TGTGCCAGTAGTAGGGTTGAGCCGAGGAATGGCTACACCTTC. This sequence encodes CASSRVEPRNGYTF.

The V and J genes are TRBV5-1 and TRBJ1-2; D unclear. The CDR3 is made up of 16 amino acids. Germline CDR1 and CDR2: SGHRS and YFSETQ. Deletions cut 0 bases from V and 0 bases from J, with 12 bases between. CDR3 sequence: CASSLDRKEANYGYTF. CDR3 DNA sequence: TGCGCCAGCAGCTTGGATAGAAAGGAGGCTAACTATGGCTACACCTTC. The full variable domain, with the rest looked up from reference TRBV5-1 and TRBJ1-2, is KAGVTQTPRYLIKTRGQQVTLSCSPISGHRSVSWYQQTPGQGLQFLFEYFSETQRNKGNFPGRFSGRQFSNSRSEMNVSTLELGDSALYLCASSLDRKEANYGYTFGSGTRLTVV.

In its sample, this clone was seen a few times. V gene TRBV30 combines with J gene TRBJ2-5; 10 nucleotides line up with TRBD1. Germline CDR1 reads GTSNPN; CDR2 reads SVGIG (reference sequence). CDR3 size: 15 residues. Germline trimming cut 4 bases from V and 5 bases from J; bases unmatched to any gene: 10. CDR3 in amino acids: CAWNRDRGIGETQYF. The CDR3 DNA reads TGTGCCTGGAACCGGGACAGGGGAATCGGGGAGACCCAGTACTTC.

This chain connects TRBV6-1 to TRBJ2-1, with D perhaps TRBD2 (6 bases). Germline values: CDR1 MNHNS, CDR2 SASEGT. The CDR3 is made up of 15 amino acids. V was shortened by 2 bases and J by 8 bases, with 16 bases between the two germline ends. The CDR3 region is CASSESRLEIDEQFF. The DNA for the CDR3 is TGTGCCAGCAGTGAATCGCGACTAGAAATCGATGAGCAGTTCTTC.

This sequence joins TRBV4-3 and TRBJ2-5; 9 bases are shared with TRBD2. This CDR3 region has 16 residues. The V gene end was trimmed by 1 base and the J gene end by 2 bases; junction bases not matched to a gene: 5. CDR1 is LGHNA, CDR2 YSLEER, per germline. The CDR3 loop reads CASSQGYAGGQETQYF. The CDR3 DNA follows: TGCGCCAGCAGCCAAGGGTACGCGGGGGGGCAAGAGACCCAGTACTTC.

The CDR3, as DNA: TGTGCCAGCAGCGTAGTCGGGGATGGGACTGATGGCTACACCTTC. This codes for CASSVVGDGTDGYTF. V usage is TRBV9 and J usage is TRBJ1-2, with D perhaps matching TRBD1 (5 bases). The CDR3 length is 15 residues. V dropped 0 bases and J dropped 6 bases, with 15 bases sitting between them. Germline V gene lookup returns CDR1 SGDLS and CDR2 YYNGEE.

This rearrangement joins TRBV6-5 to TRBJ1-2, with D unresolved. CDR3 length: 13 amino acids. Deletions cut 4 bases from V and 1 base from J, with 7 bases between. Looked up from germline, CDR1 is MNHEY and CDR2 is SVGAGI. This chain's CDR3 is CASSLSSNYGYTF. CDR3 in DNA: TGTGCCAGCAGTTTGTCCAGTAACTATGGCTACACCTTC.

V and J are TRBV6-1 and TRBJ2-7, with 8 bases identical to TRBD1. The length of the CDR3 is 15 residues. Trimming took 7 bases from V and 3 from J; bases not matched to a gene: 11. The germline gives CDR1 MNHNS, CDR2 SASEGT. The DNA for the CDR3 is TGTGCCAGCAAACCGGGACAGGTTACTTACTACGAGCAGTACTTC. Encoded protein: CASKPGQVTYYEQYF.

The V call is TRBV5-1, the J call TRBJ2-7, with 9 positions matching TRBD1. CDR3 length: 14 residues. V trimming: 6 bases; J trimming: 2 bases; junction bases outside the gene matches: 6. CDR1 is SGHRS, CDR2 YFSETQ, per germline. CDR3 nucleotides: TGCGCCAGCAAGACGACAGGGGGGGCCTACGAGCAGTACTTC. Protein sequence: CASKTTGGAYEQYF.

The J gene is TRBJ1-2, the V gene TRBV29-1; the D is unclear. V lost 2 bases, J lost 6 bases, and 13 bases lay in between. The CDR3 runs to 13 residues. In germline, CDR1 is SQVTM, CDR2 ANQGSEA. In nucleotides, the CDR3 is TGCAGCGTTGAATACCTAGGAGCCAATGGCTACACCTTC. It yields the protein CSVEYLGANGYTF.